This T cell receptor beta chain was obtained from a study of T cell responses to AZD1222 COVID-19 vaccine. Regarding the study as a whole: Donor demographics were predominantly white British with a female majority; clonal diversity may be underestimated. Vaccination with two AZD1222 doses was followed by a rise in Spike-specific TCR breadth and depth. Targets within unmutated variant regions were reportedly found for nearly half of spike-specific TCRs.

Here immunoSEQ multiplex PCR was the method, and the copy in TCRdb shows in-frame clones only, minus some. The repertoire includes about 140,000 clones, 80% to 95% of them detected once, and around 3.5% sits in the top ten. V gave up 7 bases and J gave up 2 bases; unmatched junction bases: 7. This CDR3 region has 14 residues. Germline CDR1 and CDR2: MNHEY and SVGAGI. Comments on this clone: Its antigen remains unidentified.

Sequenced material: peripheral blood, taken 28 days after the second AZD1222 dose. The V gene is TRBV6-5, the J gene TRBJ2-7; 8 bases match TRBD1. This clonotype was obtained from an adult who received the AZD1222 COVID-19 vaccine. In DNA, the CDR3 is TGTGCCAGCACCAAGGACAGGGTTGCCTACGAGCAGTACTTC. As protein: CASTKDRVAYEQYF.